This T cell receptor (beta chain) is from a study of cytomegalovirus exposure and HLA in healthy donors. Looked up from germline, CDR1 is MNHNY and CDR2 is SVGAGI (reference sequence). The CDR3 length is 12 residues. V lost 8 bases and J lost 5, with 13 bases in between. On this clone: Antigen unknown.

PCR employed 60 Vbeta and 13 Jbeta primers. Only in-frame clones appear in the TCRdb table, and some are missing; sequencing was by immunoSEQ multiplex PCR. The ten top clones account for roughly 14%, within a sample of under 90,000 clones. Whole-study findings and limits: In a later analysis, the majority of CMV-associated beta chains seemingly showed HLA restriction.

The chain is built from TRBV6-6 and TRBJ2-7, with D perhaps TRBD2 (6 bases). The sample comprised PBMCs. The source is a man aged 50 to 60 in good health and CMV-seropositive. This CDR3 is CASSTRGHEQYF. The CDR3 coding sequence is TGTGCCAGCTCGACTAGAGGCCACGAGCAGTACTTC.